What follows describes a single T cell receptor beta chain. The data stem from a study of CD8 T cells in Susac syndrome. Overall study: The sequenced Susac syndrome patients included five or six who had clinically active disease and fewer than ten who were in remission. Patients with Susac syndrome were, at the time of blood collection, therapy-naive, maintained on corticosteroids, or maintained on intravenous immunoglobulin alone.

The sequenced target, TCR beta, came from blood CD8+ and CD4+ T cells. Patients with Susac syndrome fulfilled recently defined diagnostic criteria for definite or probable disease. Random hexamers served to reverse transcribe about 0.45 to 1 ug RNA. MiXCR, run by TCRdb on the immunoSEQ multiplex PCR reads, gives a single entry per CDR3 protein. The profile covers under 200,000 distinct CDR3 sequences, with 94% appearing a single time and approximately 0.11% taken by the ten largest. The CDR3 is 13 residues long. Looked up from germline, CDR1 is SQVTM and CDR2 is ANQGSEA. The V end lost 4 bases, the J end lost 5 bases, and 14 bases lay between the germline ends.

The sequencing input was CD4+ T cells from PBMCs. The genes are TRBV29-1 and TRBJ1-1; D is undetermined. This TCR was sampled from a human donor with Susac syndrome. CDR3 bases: TGCAGCGTTGGATGGGGAAGGCGGACTGAAGCTTTCTTT. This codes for CSVGWGRRTEAFF.